These 14 T cell receptor beta chains share one sample of origin, sequenced in a study of cytomegalovirus exposure and HLA in healthy donors. The PCR employed 60 Vbeta primers together with 13 Jbeta primers. TCRdb keeps only in-frame clones here, not all; method: immunoSEQ multiplex PCR. Of some 120,000 clones listed, about four fifths are singletons. The specimen was PBMCs. The source is a human donor in good health.

This chain links TRBV7-3 with TRBJ2-1; 9 nucleotides match TRBD2. V was clipped by 4 bases and J by 8 bases; unmatched bases: 18. Germline loops: CDR1 SGHTA, CDR2 FQGTGA. The length of the CDR3 is 18 residues. The CDR3 DNA reads TGTGCCAGCAGCTCAAATCCCTTGGAGAAGCGGGGGGTCGATGAGCAGTTCTTC. Its protein product is CASSSNPLEKRGVDEQFF.

The chain couples TRBV7-2 to TRBJ2-1, with TRBD2 identical over 8 bases. Germline values: CDR1 SGHTA, CDR2 FQGNSA. J gave up 5 bases and V 5 bases, and 11 bases lay outside the gene matches. The CDR3 consists of 16 residues. For the CDR3, the DNA is TGTGCCAGCAGCCTACCGGGACTAGAACCAAACAATGAGCAGTTCTTC. Translating gives CASSLPGLEPNNEQFF. The full variable domain, rest sourced from reference TRBV7-2 and TRBJ2-1, is GAGVSQSPSNKVTEKGKDVELRCDPISGHTALYWYRQSLGQGLEFLIYFQGNSAPDKSGLPSDRFSAERTGGSVSTLTIQRTQQEDSAVYLCASSLPGLEPNNEQFFGPGTRLTVL.

The CDR3 bases are TGTGCCAGCATCAAACAGGGGAACCACAATGAGCAGTTCTTC. Protein sequence: CASIKQGNHNEQFF. The J gene is TRBJ2-1, the V gene TRBV27; the match to TRBD1 covers 7 bases. The V and J ends lost 7 bases and 5 bases, in that order; junction bases with no gene match: 8. CDR3 size: 14 residues. Germline V gene lookup returns CDR1 MNHEY and CDR2 SMNVEV (reference sequence).

V is TRBV6-1 and J is TRBJ2-7, with D maybe TRBD1 (5 bases). CDR3 size: 12 residues. Germline CDR1 reads MNHNS; CDR2 reads SASEGT. CDR3: CSNKKTAYEQYF. DNA for the CDR3: TGTTCCAACAAAAAGACAGCCTACGAGCAGTACTTC.

The gene calls are TRBV7-7 and TRBJ2-6; D call uncertain. In germline, CDR1 is SSHAT, CDR2 FNYEAQ (reference sequence). CDR3 length: 14 amino acids. V gave up 2 bases and J gave up 1 base, with 3 bases separating them. The CDR3 region has the DNA TGTGCCAGCAGCTTAACATCTGGGGCCAACGTCCTGACTTTC. Protein sequence: CASSLTSGANVLTF.

This chain links TRBV2 with TRBJ1-1; 11 nucleotides align to TRBD1. The CDR3 contains 14 residues. V was clipped by 7 bases and J by 3 bases; unmatched bases: 4. CDR1 and CDR2 from the germline V gene are SNHLY and FYNNEI. This CDR3 is CASTKGQGDTEAFF. CDR3 nucleotides: TGTGCCAGCACCAAGGGACAGGGGGACACTGAAGCTTTCTTT.

This rearrangement joins TRBV6-6 to TRBJ1-1; weak D call: TRBD1 (5 bases). V dropped 8 bases and J dropped 0 bases, with 10 bases sitting between them. The CDR3 covers 13 residues. Germline CDR1 MNHNY, CDR2 SVGAGI (reference sequence). This CDR3 reads CASSPRVNTEAFF. The DNA for the CDR3 is TGTGCCAGCTCGCCCAGGGTGAACACTGAAGCTTTCTTT.

Turning to this clone: At one end the junction does not follow the germline gene, possibly because of a read error. The rearrangement uses TRBV18 and TRBJ2-3; D might be TRBD1 (5 bases). The CDR3 consists of 13 residues. Germline CDR1 KGHSH, CDR2 LQKENI. The CDR3 loop is CATSSGRTDTQYF. CDR3 sequence (DNA): TGTGCCACCTCATCAGGGCGCACAGATACGCAGTATTTT.

In this sample, this clone turned up a few times. For the CDR3, the DNA is TGTGCCAGCAGTCGCAAGGGGATGAACACTGAAGCTTTCTTT. Translating gives CASSRKGMNTEAFF. The V gene is TRBV6-1, the J gene TRBJ1-1; a possible D gene is TRBD1 (5 bases). From germline, CDR1 is MNHNS and CDR2 SASEGT. CDR3 length: 14 amino acids. V shed 5 bases and J shed 0 bases, with 10 bases lying between them.

CDR3 sequence: CASSQDHTSGNTIYF. CDR3 DNA sequence: TGTGCCAGCAGCCAAGATCACACCTCTGGAAACACCATATATTTT. The chain recombines TRBV4-2 with TRBJ1-3; D not certain. Germline assignment: CDR1 LGHNA and CDR2 YNFKEQ. With 0 bases removed from V and 0 bases from J, the gap between germline ends came to 6 bases. This CDR3 spans 15 amino acids.

This clone was seen a handful of times. The genes are TRBV5-8 and TRBJ2-1, with 9 bases lining up with TRBD1. J was trimmed by 8 bases and V by 3 bases; bases with no gene match: 12. This CDR3 comprises 16 residues. Germline CDR1 SGHTS, CDR2 YDEGEE. The CDR3 DNA follows: TGTGCCAGCAGCTATGGATCCGGGACAGGGTTAGATGAGCAGTTCTTC. Translation: CASSYGSGTGLDEQFF.

The chain employs TRBV5-4 and TRBJ2-3; 10 nucleotides line up with TRBD1. Losses at the gene ends were 5 bases for V and 4 bases for J; bases not matched to a gene: 10. The CDR3 runs to 16 residues. The germline CDR1 and CDR2 sequences are SGHNT and YYREEE (reference sequence). CDR3 residues: CASSSPGQGLADTQYF. DNA for the CDR3: TGTGCCAGCAGTTCCCCGGGACAGGGGTTAGCAGATACGCAGTATTTT.

The rearrangement joins TRBV6-1 to TRBJ2-1, with D perhaps TRBD2 (5 bases). The CDR3 runs to 15 residues. V was pared by 2 bases and J by 7 bases, with 15 bases between. Germline V gene data show CDR1 as MNHNS and CDR2 as SASEGT. CDR3 in DNA: TGTGCCAGCAGTGAATTGGCGGGTACTTGGAATGAGCAGTTCTTC. Protein product: CASSELAGTWNEQFF.

V gene TRBV18 combines with J gene TRBJ2-7; 7 bases are a match to TRBD1. Trimming took 3 bases from V and 3 from J; bases not matched to a gene: 11. Looked up from germline, CDR1 is KGHSH and CDR2 is LQKENI. The CDR3 length is 16 residues. In DNA form, the CDR3 reads TGTGCCAGCTCACCGGTACTTGGGACAGAAGTCTACGAGCAGTACTTC. It translates to CASSPVLGTEVYEQYF.